One sample yielded the 9 T cell receptor beta chains listed below, sequenced in a study of shared clonotypes between healthy human individuals (dated by TCRdb to about 2020). Library preparation used the immunoSEQ multiplex PCR assay. TCRdb holds this immuneACCESS table with in-frame rearrangements only. Some clones are missing; in checked studies, unresolved V genes explain under half, and the rest has no known cause. This sample lists around 2.3 million clones; around 95% were detected once. The ten largest clones take up 0.1% to 0.15% of the sample. Source material: naive CD4+ T cells sorted from blood. The sample's cell subset or site label, in plain terms: CD45RA+ positively selected. All receptors derive from a man aged 18-30 years in good health.

The chain is built from TRBV7-2 and TRBJ2-3; TRBD2 is a possible D gene (7 bases). The CDR3 is 16 amino acids. Germline loops: CDR1 SGHTA, CDR2 FQGNSA. V lost 1 base to trimming and J lost 0 bases, with 11 bases between them. CDR3 nucleotides: TGTGCCAGCAGCTTAGGGGGGGGCCTTAGCACAGATACGCAGTATTTT. Protein product: CASSLGGGLSTDTQYF.

The chain employs TRBV25-1 and TRBJ2-5; no reliable D call. The germline CDR1 and CDR2 sequences are MGHDK and SYGVNS. This CDR3 spans 14 amino acids. With 3 bases removed from V and 2 bases from J, the gap between germline ends came to 10 bases. The CDR3 coding sequence is TGTGCCAGCAGTGAGTATGGGAAACAAGAGACCCAGTACTTC. Encoded protein: CASSEYGKQETQYF.

The chain employs TRBV30 and TRBJ2-5, with D perhaps matching TRBD1 or TRBD2 (5 bases each). V was clipped by 3 bases and J by 4 bases, with 9 bases between them. The CDR3 consists of 12 residues. Germline lookup yields CDR1 GTSNPN and CDR2 SVGIG (reference sequence). This CDR3 reads CAWSRAGETQYF. Written as DNA, the CDR3 is TGTGCCTGGAGCAGGGCGGGAGAGACCCAGTACTTC.

The chain recombines TRBV7-2 with TRBJ1-6; D is possibly TRBD1 (6 bases). In germline, CDR1 is SGHTA, CDR2 FQGNSA. Trimming pared 5 bases from V and 12 bases from J, leaving 20 bases between. The CDR3 consists of 15 residues. CDR3 nucleotide sequence: TGTGCCAGCAGCCAGGGGAGCAATCTGATCGTACCCCTCCACTTT. It encodes CASSQGSNLIVPLHF.

The genes are TRBV5-6 and TRBJ1-6; a possible D gene is TRBD1 (5 bases). V was clipped by 0 bases and J by 0 bases, with 13 bases between them. Per germline, CDR1 SGHDT and CDR2 YYEEEE. The CDR3 extends over 18 amino acids. The CDR3 DNA is TGTGCCAGCAGCTTGGGGGGCAGGCCCTCCTCCTATAATTCACCCCTCCACTTT. The encoded protein is CASSLGGRPSSYNSPLHF. Supplemented by reference TRBV5-6 and TRBJ1-6, the full variable domain reads DAGVTQSPTHLIKTRGQQVTLRCSPKSGHDTVSWYQQALGQGPQFIFQYYEEEERQRGNFPDRFSGHQFPNYSSELNVNALLLGDSALYLCASSLGGRPSSYNSPLHFGNGTRLTVT.

This clone was observed once. The rearrangement uses TRBV11-3 and TRBJ2-2; 11 nucleotides match TRBD1. This CDR3 has 18 amino acids. V lost 1 base and J lost 8; bases outside the gene matches: 12. The germline CDR1 and CDR2 sequences are SGHNT and YENEEA. In DNA form, the CDR3 reads TGTGCCAGCAGCTTAGGCCCAGCCGGACAGGGGGCAGCTGGGGAGCTGTTTTTT. Protein: CASSLGPAGQGAAGELFF.

This clone was observed a few times. J is TRBJ2-3 and V is TRBV4-1, with TRBD2 identical over 7 bases. The CDR3 spans 16 residues. After removal of 2 bases from V and 4 bases from J, the junction contained 9 bases not matched to a gene. The germline V gene encodes CDR1 MGHRA and CDR2 YSYEKL. The CDR3, as DNA: TGCGCCAGCAGCCAATTACGTTTCGGGGGGTCAGATACGCAGTATTTT. Protein product: CASSQLRFGGSDTQYF.

V and J are TRBV4-3 and TRBJ2-2, with D possibly matching TRBD2 (5 bases). The CDR3 is 17 residues long. Germline CDR1 LGHNA, CDR2 YSLEER. V gave up 3 bases and J gave up 6 bases, with 20 bases separating them. The CDR3 DNA reads as TGCGCCAGCAGCCACCGTTCGTTTCTAGCTGATCCCGGGGAGCTGTTTTTT. Amino acids: CASSHRSFLADPGELFF.

This clone showed up just a few times. V is TRBV6-1 and J is TRBJ2-7; D is tentatively TRBD1 or TRBD2 (5 bases each). Germline lookup yields CDR1 MNHNS and CDR2 SASEGT. Trimming removed 8 bases at V and 2 bases at J, with 10 bases between. This CDR3 is built from 12 residues. CDR3 nucleotide sequence: TGTGCCAGCTCCGGGGCTACCTACGAGCAGTACTTC. Protein: CASSGATYEQYF.